This is a list of T cell receptor beta chains from one sample in a study of blood T cell repertoires in COVID-19. Libraries were prepared by immunoSEQ multiplex PCR; TCRdb keeps only in-frame clonotypes and omits some of them. The sample has more than 60,000 clones; 75% to 90% are singletons. The material sequenced was peripheral blood. These receptors came from a man older than 75 with COVID-19, enrolled during active disease. The conserved cysteine and the conserved F or W are not part of the CDR3 here. Some rows mark clone size as missing; the rest say once, few, many or name a class of expanded clone.

V gene	clone size	J gene	CDR3 protein
TRBV19	.	TRBJ2-4	ASRLTAHLAKNIQY
TRBV5-1	.	TRBJ1-4	ASSITGTQLF
TRBV19	.	TRBJ2-3	ASSTRGGSPDTQY
TRBV15	.	TRBJ1-6	ATSRGGLPTRAPLH
TRBV4-1	.	TRBJ1-2	ASSQGQGNGYT
TRBV6-6	.	TRBJ1-5	ASSPTVQGHQPQH
TRBV4-1	.	TRBJ1-6	ASSQDAKGYNSPLH
TRBV5-1	.	TRBJ2-2	ASSPGTGNTGELF
TRBV4-2	.	TRBJ1-6	ASSPVSTGGSPLH
TRBV5-1	.	TRBJ1-1	ASSLAGAGNTEAF
TRBV11-2	.	TRBJ1-1	ASSLGVRGQAF
TRBV4-1	.	TRBJ1-2	ASSQEGAGRNGYT
TRBV5-1	.	TRBJ2-7	ASSLGTGRGYEQY
TRBV6-4	few	TRBJ2-3	ASSGSGETDTQY
TRBV7-9	once	TRBJ1-2	ASSLISYGYT
TRBV5-1	.	TRBJ1-2	ASSQSRTGVDYGYT
TRBV6-2/TRBV6-3	.	TRBJ1-1	ASSSTSNTEAF
TRBV6-5	.	TRBJ2-5	ASSRRFVTEETQY
TRBV29-1	once	TRBJ1-1	SVEEGLNTEAF
TRBV19	few	TRBJ1-1	ASSAGTGDQNTEAF
TRBV5-1	.	TRBJ2-1	ASSLGTGGSSYNEQF